This T cell receptor beta chain was recovered during a study of a mutant IDH1 vaccine in newly diagnosed glioma. Study-wide background: The patients received vaccinations eight times, in weeks 1, 3, 5, 7, 11, 15, 19 and 23. Prior therapy was radiotherapy, temozolomide, or both; most received both.

Regarding time point: week 5, during vaccination. Doses consisted of 300 ug of mutant IDH1 20-mer peptide each, paired with topical imiquimod. On this clone: Antigen unknown.

Profiled with immunoSEQ multiplex PCR; TCRdb holds only in-frame clones, not every one. The table shows 75,000 to 85,000 clones, with roughly 91% occurring only once. There are 16 residues in the CDR3. Trimming pared 3 bases from V and 2 bases from J, leaving 16 bases between. Per the germline V gene, CDR1 is SGHNT and CDR2 is YYREEE (reference sequence). The sequence derives from a woman aged 50 to 60 with glioma. This specimen consisted of PBMCs, obtained from a glioma patient whose treatment included an IDH1 peptide vaccine. The J gene is TRBJ2-3, the V gene TRBV5-4; D perhaps matches TRBD1 (6 bases). The CDR3 sequence: CASSSFSGALTDTQYF. For the CDR3, the DNA is TGTGCCAGCAGCTCCTTCTCAGGGGCCCTCACAGATACGCAGTATTTT. Full variable domain (rest looked up from reference TRBV5-4 and TRBJ2-3): ETGVTQSPTHLIKTRGQQVTLRCSSQSGHNTVSWYQQALGQGPQFIFQYYREEENGRGNFPPRFSGLQFPNYSSELNVNALELDDSALYLCASSSFSGALTDTQYFGPGTRLTVL.